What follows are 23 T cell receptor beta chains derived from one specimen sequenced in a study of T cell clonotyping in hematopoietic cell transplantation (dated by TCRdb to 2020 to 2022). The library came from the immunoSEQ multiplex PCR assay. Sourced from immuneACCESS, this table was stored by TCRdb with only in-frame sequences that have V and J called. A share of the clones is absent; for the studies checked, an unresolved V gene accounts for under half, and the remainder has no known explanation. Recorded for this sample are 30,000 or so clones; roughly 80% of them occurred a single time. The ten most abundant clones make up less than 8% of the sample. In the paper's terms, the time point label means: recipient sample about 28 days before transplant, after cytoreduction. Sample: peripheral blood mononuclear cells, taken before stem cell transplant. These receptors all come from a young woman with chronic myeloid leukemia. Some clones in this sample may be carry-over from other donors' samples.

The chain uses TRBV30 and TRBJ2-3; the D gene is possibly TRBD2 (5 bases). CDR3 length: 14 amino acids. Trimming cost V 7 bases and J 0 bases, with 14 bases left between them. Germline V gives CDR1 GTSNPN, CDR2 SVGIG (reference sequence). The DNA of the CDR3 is TGTGCCTCCCAATTGGGCGGGAGCACAGATACGCAGTATTTT. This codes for CASQLGGSTDTQYF.

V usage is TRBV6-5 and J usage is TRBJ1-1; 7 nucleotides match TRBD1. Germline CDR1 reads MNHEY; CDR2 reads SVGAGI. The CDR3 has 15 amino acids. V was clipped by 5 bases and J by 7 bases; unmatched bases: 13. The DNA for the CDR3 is TGTGCCAGCAGTCCTGACAGGGCTAGTAACGGTGAAGCTTTCTTT. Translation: CASSPDRASNGEAFF.

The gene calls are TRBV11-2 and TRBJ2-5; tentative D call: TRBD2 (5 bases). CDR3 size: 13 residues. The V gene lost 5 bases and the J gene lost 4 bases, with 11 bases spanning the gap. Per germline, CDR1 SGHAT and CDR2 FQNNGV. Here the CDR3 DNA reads TGTGCCAGCAGCCCAGGACTTCGAGAGACCCAGTACTTC. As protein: CASSPGLRETQYF.

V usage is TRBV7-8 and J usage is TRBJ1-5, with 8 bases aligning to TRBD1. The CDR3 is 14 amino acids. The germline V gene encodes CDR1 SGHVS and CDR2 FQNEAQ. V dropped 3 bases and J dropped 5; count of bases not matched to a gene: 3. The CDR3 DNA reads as TGTGCCAGCAGCTTGGACAGGGCCGATCAGCCCCAGCATTTT. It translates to CASSLDRADQPQHF.

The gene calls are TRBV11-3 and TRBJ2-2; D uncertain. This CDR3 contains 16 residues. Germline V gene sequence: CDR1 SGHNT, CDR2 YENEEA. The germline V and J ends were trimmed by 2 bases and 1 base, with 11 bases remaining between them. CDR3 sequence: CASSLNLRQNTGELFF. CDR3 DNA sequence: TGTGCCAGCAGCTTAAATCTGAGACAGAACACCGGGGAGCTGTTTTTT.

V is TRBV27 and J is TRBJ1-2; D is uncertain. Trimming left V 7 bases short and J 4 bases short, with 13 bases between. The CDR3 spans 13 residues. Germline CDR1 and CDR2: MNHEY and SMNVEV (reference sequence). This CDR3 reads CASTSYGVYGYTF. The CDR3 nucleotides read TGTGCCAGCACCTCCTACGGCGTCTATGGCTACACCTTC.

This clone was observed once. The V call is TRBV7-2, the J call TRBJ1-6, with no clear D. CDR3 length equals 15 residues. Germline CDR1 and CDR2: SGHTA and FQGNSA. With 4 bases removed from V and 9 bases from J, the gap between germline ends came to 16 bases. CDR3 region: CASSYPGREGSPLHF. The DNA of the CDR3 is TGTGCCAGCAGCTACCCCGGAAGGGAAGGTTCACCCCTCCACTTT.

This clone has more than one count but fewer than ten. CDR3: CASSRTGQPEGGELFF. CDR3 nucleotides: TGTGCCAGCAGCCGTACGGGACAACCTGAGGGCGGGGAGCTGTTTTTT. The chain couples TRBV27 to TRBJ2-2; TRBD1 is a possible D gene (6 bases). The CDR3 totals 16 residues. V gave up 6 bases and J gave up 7 bases, with 21 bases separating them. The germline gives CDR1 MNHEY, CDR2 SMNVEV (reference sequence).

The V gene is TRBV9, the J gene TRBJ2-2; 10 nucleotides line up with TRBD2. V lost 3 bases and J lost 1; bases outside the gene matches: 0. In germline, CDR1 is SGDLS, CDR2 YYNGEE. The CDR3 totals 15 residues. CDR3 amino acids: CASSASGGNTGELFF. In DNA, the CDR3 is TGTGCCAGCAGCGCTAGCGGGGGGAACACCGGGGAGCTGTTTTTT.

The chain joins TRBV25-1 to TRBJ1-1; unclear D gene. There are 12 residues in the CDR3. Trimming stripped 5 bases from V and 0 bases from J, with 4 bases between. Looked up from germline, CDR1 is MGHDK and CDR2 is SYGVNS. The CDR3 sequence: CASSRLNTEAFF. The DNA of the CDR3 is TGTGCCAGCAGTCGTCTGAACACTGAAGCTTTCTTT. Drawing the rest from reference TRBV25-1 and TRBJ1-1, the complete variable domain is EADIYQTPRYLVIGTGKKITLECSQTMGHDKMYWYQQDPGMELHLIHYSYGVNSTEKGDLSSESTVSRIRTEHFPLTLESARPSHTSQYLCASSRLNTEAFFGQGTRLTVV.

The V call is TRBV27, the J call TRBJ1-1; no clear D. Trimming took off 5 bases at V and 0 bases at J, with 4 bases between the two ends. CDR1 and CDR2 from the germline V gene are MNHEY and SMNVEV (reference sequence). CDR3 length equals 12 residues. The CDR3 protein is CASSNVNTEAFF. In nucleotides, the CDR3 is TGTGCCAGCAGTAACGTGAACACTGAAGCTTTCTTT.

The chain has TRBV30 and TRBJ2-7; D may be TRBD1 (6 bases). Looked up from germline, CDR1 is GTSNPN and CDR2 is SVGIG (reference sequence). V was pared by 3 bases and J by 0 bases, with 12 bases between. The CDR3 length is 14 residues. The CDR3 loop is CAWRRDTLSYEQYF. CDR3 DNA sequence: TGTGCCTGGAGACGGGACACACTCTCCTACGAGCAGTACTTC.

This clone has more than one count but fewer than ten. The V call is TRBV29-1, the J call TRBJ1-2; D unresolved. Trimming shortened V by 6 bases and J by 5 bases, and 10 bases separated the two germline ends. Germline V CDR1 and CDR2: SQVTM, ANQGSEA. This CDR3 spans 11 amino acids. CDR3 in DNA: TGCAGCGTCTCCGTGGATTATGGCTACACCTTC. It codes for CSVSVDYGYTF.

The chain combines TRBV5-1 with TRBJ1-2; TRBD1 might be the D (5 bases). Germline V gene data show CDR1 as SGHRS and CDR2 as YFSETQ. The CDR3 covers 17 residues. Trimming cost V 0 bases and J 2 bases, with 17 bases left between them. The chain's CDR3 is CASSLASTGARNYGYTF. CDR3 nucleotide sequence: TGCGCCAGCAGCTTGGCAAGTACCGGGGCGCGAAACTATGGCTACACCTTC. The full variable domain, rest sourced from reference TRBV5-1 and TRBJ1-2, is KAGVTQTPRYLIKTRGQQVTLSCSPISGHRSVSWYQQTPGQGLQFLFEYFSETQRNKGNFPGRFSGRQFSNSRSEMNVSTLELGDSALYLCASSLASTGARNYGYTFGSGTRLTVV.

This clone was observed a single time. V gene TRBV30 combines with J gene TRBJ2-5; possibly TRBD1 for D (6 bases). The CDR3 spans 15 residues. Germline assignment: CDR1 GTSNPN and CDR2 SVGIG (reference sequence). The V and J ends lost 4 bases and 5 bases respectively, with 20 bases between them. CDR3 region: CAWIPRGPRRETQYF. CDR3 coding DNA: TGTGCCTGGATCCCCAGGGGCCCACGACGGGAGACCCAGTACTTC.

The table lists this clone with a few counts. Here the CDR3 DNA reads TGTGCCAGCAGCTTAGGACCGGGACAGCAGAACACTGAAGCTTTCTTT. This codes for CASSLGPGQQNTEAFF. This sequence joins TRBV7-6 and TRBJ1-1, with 7 bases identical to TRBD1. V dropped 1 base and J dropped 1; count of bases not matched to a gene: 6. The CDR3 totals 16 residues. Germline CDR1 reads SGHVS; CDR2 reads FNYEAQ.

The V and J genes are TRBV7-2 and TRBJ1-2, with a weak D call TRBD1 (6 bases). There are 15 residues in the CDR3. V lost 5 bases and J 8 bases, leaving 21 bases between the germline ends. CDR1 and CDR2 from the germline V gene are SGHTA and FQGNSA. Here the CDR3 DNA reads TGTGCCAGCAGCCAAAACCGGCAGGGGAGGGAAGGCTACACCTTC. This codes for CASSQNRQGREGYTF.

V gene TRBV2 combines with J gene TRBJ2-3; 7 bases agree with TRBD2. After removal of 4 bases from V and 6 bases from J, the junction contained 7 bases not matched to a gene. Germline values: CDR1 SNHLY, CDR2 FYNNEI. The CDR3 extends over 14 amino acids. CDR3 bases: TGTGCCAGCAGTGGGGGGGGTGTTGGGGATACGCAGTATTTT. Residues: CASSGGGVGDTQYF.

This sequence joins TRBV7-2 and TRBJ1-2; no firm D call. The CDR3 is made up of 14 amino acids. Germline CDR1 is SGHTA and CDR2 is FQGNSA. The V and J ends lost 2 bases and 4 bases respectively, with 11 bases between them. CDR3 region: CASSLNYARYGYTF. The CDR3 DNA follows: TGTGCCAGCAGCTTAAATTACGCCCGCTATGGCTACACCTTC.

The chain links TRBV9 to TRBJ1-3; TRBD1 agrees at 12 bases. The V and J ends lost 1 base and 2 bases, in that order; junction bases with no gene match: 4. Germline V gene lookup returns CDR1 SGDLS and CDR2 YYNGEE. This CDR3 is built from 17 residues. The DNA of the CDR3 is TGTGCCAGCAGCGTAACCGGGACAGGGGGCCCTGGAAACACCATATATTTT. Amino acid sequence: CASSVTGTGGPGNTIYF.

The CDR3 loop is CASSSPPGDTEAFF. The CDR3 DNA reads TGTGCCAGCAGTTCCCCGCCAGGGGACACTGAAGCTTTCTTT. The V and J genes are TRBV6-6 and TRBJ1-1, with a tentative D call TRBD1 (6 bases). The CDR3 length is 14 residues. Trimming cost V 4 bases and J 3 bases, with 12 bases left between them. Germline CDR1 MNHNY, CDR2 SVGAGI (reference sequence).

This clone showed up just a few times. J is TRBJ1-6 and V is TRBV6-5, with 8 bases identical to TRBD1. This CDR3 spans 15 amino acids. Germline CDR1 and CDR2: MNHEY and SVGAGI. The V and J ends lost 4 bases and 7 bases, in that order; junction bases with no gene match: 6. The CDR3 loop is CASSSPGQGNSPLHF. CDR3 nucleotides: TGTGCCAGCAGTTCTCCTGGACAGGGAAATTCACCCCTCCACTTT.

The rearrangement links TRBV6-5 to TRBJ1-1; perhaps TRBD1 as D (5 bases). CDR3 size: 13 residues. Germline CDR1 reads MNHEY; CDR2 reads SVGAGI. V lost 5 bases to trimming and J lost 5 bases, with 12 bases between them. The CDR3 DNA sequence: TGTGCCAGCAGTCTCACGGGGGTAACTGAAGCTTTCTTT. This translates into CASSLTGVTEAFF.